This TCR beta chain was sequenced during a study of PD-1 blockade in classical Hodgkin lymphoma. CDR1 and CDR2 (germline): LNHDA, SQIVND (reference sequence). V was shortened by 1 base and J by 3 bases, with 2 bases between the two germline ends. This CDR3 is 12 amino acids long. By sample fraction, this clone is large. Other DNA sequences of this sample code for an identical CDR3. Using immunoSEQ multiplex PCR, the repertoire was profiled, and TCRdb retains in-frame clones only, with some absent. The sample has about 23,000 clones; around 89% are singletons. As to time point: cycle 4 day 1 (C4D1), after six to seven weeks of nivolumab. Brentuximab vedotin exposure varied among the patients, all of whom had relapsed after autologous stem cell transplantation.

The J gene is TRBJ2-3, the V gene TRBV19, with D uncertain. The sequence derives from a human donor with classical Hodgkin lymphoma. The input for sequencing was peripheral blood mononuclear cells (PBMCs), taken before the fourth cycle of nivolumab. In DNA form, the CDR3 reads TGTGCCAGTAGTATAGGGACAGATACGCAGTATTTT. Translation gives CASSIGTDTQYF.